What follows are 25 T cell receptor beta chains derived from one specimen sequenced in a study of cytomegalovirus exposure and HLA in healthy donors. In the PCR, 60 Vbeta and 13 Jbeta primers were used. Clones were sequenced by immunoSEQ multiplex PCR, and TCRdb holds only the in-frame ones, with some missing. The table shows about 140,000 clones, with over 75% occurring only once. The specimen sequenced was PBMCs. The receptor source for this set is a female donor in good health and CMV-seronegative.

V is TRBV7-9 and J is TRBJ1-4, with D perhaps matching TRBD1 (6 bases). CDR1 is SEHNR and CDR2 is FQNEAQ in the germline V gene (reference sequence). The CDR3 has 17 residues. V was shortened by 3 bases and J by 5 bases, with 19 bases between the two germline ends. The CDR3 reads CASSFLGTRAGNEKLFF. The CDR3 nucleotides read TGTGCCAGCAGCTTCTTAGGGACACGGGCAGGGAATGAAAAACTGTTTTTT.

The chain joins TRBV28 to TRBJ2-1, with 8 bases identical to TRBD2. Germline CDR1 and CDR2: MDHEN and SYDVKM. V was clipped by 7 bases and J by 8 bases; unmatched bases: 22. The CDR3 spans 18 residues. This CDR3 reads CASIQANPLSGRGDEQFF. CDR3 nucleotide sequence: TGTGCCAGCATCCAAGCAAACCCTCTAAGCGGGAGAGGGGATGAGCAGTTCTTC.

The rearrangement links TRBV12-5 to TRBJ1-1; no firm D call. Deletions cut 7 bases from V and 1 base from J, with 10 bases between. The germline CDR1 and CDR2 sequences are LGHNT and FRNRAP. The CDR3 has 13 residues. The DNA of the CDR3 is TGTGCTAGTGTAGGGAGGGAGAACACTGAAGCTTTCTTT. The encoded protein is CASVGRENTEAFF. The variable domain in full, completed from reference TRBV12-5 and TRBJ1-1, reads DARVTQTPRHKVTEMGQEVTMRCQPILGHNTVFWYRQTMMQGLELLAYFRNRAPLDDSGMPKDRFSAEMPDATLATLKIQPSEPRDSAVYFCASVGRENTEAFFGQGTRLTVV.

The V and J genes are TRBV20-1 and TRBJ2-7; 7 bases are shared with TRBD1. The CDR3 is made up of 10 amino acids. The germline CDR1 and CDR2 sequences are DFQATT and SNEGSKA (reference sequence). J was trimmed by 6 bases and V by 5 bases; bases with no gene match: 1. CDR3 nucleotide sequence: TGCAGTGCTGGACAGGTCGAGCAGTACTTC. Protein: CSAGQVEQYF.

CDR3 nucleotide sequence: TGTGCCAGCAGCCTAACCTCGGGACAGAACTATGGCTACACCTTC. Its translation is CASSLTSGQNYGYTF. The rearrangement uses TRBV6-5 and TRBJ1-2, with 7 positions matching TRBD1. CDR3 size: 15 residues. The germline V gene encodes CDR1 MNHEY and CDR2 SVGAGI. J gave up 2 bases and V 6 bases, and 9 bases lay outside the gene matches.

This chain's CDR3 is CASRVVYNEQFF. CDR3 in DNA: TGTGCCAGCAGAGTAGTGTACAATGAGCAGTTCTTC. This chain connects TRBV6-1 to TRBJ2-1; D gene ambiguous. Germline CDR1 and CDR2: MNHNS and SASEGT. The CDR3 has 12 amino acids. Trimming left V 6 bases short and J 4 bases short, with 7 bases between.

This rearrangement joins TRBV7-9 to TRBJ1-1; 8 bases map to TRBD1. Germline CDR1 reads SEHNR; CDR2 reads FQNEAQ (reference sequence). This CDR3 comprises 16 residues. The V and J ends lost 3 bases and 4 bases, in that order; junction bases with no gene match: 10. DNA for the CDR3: TGTGCCAGCAGCTTGGAGAGAGGACAGGGCGGCACTGAAGCTTTCTTT. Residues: CASSLERGQGGTEAFF. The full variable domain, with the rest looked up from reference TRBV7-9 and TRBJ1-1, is DTGVSQNPRHKITKRGQNVTFRCDPISEHNRLYWYRQTLGQGPEFLTYFQNEAQLEKSRLLSDRFSAERPKGSFSTLEIQRTEQGDSAMYLCASSLERGQGGTEAFFGQGTRLTVV.

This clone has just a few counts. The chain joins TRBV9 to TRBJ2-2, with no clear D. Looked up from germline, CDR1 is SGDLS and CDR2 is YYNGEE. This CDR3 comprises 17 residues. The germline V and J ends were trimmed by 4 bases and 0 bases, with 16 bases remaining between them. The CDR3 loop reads CASSPREAVSNTGELFF. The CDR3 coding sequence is TGTGCCAGCAGCCCACGAGAGGCGGTCTCGAACACCGGGGAGCTGTTTTTT.

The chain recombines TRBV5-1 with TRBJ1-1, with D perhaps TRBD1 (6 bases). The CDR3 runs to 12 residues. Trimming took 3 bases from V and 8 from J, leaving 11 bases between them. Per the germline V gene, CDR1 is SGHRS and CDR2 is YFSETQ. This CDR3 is CASSWEGGEAFF. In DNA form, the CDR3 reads TGCGCCAGCAGCTGGGAGGGGGGCGAAGCTTTCTTT. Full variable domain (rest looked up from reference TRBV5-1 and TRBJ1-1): KAGVTQTPRYLIKTRGQQVTLSCSPISGHRSVSWYQQTPGQGLQFLFEYFSETQRNKGNFPGRFSGRQFSNSRSEMNVSTLELGDSALYLCASSWEGGEAFFGQGTRLTVV.

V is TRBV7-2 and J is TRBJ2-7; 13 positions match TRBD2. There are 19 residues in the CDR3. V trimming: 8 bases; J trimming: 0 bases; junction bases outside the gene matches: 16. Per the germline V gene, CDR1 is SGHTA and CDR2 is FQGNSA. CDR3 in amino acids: CASALQGTSGIGTSYEQYF. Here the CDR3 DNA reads TGTGCCAGCGCCCTTCAGGGGACTAGCGGGATTGGGACCTCCTACGAGCAGTACTTC.

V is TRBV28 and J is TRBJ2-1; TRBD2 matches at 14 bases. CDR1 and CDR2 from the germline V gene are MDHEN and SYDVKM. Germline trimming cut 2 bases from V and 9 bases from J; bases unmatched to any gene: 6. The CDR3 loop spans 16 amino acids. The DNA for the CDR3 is TGTGCCAGCAGTTTAGGGGGACTAGCGGGAGTAGGTGAGCAGTTCTTC. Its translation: CASSLGGLAGVGEQFF. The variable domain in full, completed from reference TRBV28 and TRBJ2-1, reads DVKVTQSSRYLVKRTGEKVFLECVQDMDHENMFWYRQDPGLGLRLIYFSYDVKMKEKGDIPEGYSVSREKKERFSLILESASTNQTSMYLCASSLGGLAGVGEQFFGPGTRLTVL.

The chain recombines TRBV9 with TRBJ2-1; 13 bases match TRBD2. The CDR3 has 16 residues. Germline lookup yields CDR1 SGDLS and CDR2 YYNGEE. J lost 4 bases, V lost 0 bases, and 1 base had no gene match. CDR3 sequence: CASSVEGLAGYNEQFF. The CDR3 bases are TGTGCCAGCAGCGTAGAGGGACTAGCGGGATACAATGAGCAGTTCTTC.

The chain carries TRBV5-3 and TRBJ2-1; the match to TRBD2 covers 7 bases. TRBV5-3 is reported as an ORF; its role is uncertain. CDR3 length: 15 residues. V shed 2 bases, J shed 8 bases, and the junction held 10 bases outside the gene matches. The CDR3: CARSFLAAGVDEQFF. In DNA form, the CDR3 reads TGTGCCAGAAGCTTCCTAGCGGCGGGGGTCGATGAGCAGTTCTTC.

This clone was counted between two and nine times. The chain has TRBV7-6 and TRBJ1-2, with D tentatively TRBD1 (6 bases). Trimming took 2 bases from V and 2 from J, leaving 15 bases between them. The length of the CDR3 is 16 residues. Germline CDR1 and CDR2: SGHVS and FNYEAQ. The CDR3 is CASSLKLGGANYGYTF. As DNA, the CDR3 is TGTGCCAGCAGCTTAAAACTAGGGGGTGCAAACTATGGCTACACCTTC. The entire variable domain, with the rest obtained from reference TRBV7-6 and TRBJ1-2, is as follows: GAGVSQSPRYKVTKRGQDVALRCDPISGHVSLYWYRQALGQGPEFLTYFNYEAQQDKSGLPNDRFSAERPEGSISTLTIQRTEQRDSAMYRCASSLKLGGANYGYTFGSGTRLTVV.

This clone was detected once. In nucleotides, the CDR3 is TGTGCCAGCAGCCAGATCATGGTAGCGGGGGATACGCAGTATTTT. The encoded protein is CASSQIMVAGDTQYF. This sequence joins TRBV7-9 and TRBJ2-3, with 8 bases aligning to TRBD2. Trimming removed 5 bases from V and 6 bases from J; junction bases left unmatched: 10. The germline V gene has CDR1 SEHNR and CDR2 FQNEAQ (reference sequence). CDR3 length: 15 residues. Together with reference TRBV7-9 and TRBJ2-3, the CDR3 gives the full variable domain: DTGVSQNPRHKITKRGQNVTFRCDPISEHNRLYWYRQTLGQGPEFLTYFQNEAQLEKSRLLSDRFSAERPKGSFSTLEIQRTEQGDSAMYLCASSQIMVAGDTQYFGPGTRLTVL.

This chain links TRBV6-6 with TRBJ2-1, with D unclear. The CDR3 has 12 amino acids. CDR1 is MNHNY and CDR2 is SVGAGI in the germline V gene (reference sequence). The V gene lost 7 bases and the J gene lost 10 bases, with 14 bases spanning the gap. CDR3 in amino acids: CASTQKWQEQFF. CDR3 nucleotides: TGTGCCAGCACCCAAAAATGGCAGGAGCAGTTCTTC.

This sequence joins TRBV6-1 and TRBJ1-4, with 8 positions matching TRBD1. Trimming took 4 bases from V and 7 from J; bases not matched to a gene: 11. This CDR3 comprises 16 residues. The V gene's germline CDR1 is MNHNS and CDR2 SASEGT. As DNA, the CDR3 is TGTGCCAGCAGTGCGCCACGGACAGGGAGGGGTGAAAAACTGTTTTTT. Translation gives CASSAPRTGRGEKLFF.

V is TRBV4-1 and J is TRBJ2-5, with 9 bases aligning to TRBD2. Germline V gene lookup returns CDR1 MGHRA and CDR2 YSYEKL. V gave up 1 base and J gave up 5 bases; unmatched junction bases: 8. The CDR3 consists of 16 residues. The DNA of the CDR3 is TGCGCCAGCAGCCAAGTGCGGGAGGGGGGAGGGGAGACCCAGTACTTC. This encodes CASSQVREGGGETQYF.

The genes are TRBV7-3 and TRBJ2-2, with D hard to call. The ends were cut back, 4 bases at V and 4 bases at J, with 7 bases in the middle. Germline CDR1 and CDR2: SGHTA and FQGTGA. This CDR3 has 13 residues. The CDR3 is CASSSGGTGELFF. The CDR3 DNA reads TGTGCCAGCAGCTCAGGTGGCACCGGGGAGCTGTTTTTT.

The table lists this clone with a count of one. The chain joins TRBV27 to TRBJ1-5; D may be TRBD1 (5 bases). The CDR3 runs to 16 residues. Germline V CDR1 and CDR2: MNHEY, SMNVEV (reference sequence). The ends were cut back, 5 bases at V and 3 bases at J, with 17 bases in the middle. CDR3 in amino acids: CASSPPGRVNNQPQHF. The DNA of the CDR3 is TGTGCCAGCAGTCCTCCAGGCAGGGTAAACAATCAGCCCCAGCATTTT.

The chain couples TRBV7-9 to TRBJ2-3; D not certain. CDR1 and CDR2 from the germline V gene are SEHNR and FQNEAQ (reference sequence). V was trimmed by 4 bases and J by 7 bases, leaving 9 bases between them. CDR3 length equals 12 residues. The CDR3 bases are TGTGCCAGCAGCTCGTATCTAAATACGCAGTATTTT. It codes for CASSSYLNTQYF.

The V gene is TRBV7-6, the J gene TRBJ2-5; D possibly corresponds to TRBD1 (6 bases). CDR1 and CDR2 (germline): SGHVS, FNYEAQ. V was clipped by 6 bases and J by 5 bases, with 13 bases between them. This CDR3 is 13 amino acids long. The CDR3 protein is CASSYRELETQYF. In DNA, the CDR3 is TGTGCCAGCAGTTACAGGGAGTTGGAGACCCAGTACTTC.

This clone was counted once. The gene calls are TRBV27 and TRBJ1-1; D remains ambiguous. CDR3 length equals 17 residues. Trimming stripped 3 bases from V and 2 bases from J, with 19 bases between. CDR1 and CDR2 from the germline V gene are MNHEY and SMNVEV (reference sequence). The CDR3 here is CASSFQSKRSGNTEAFF. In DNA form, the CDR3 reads TGTGCCAGCAGTTTCCAATCTAAAAGGAGTGGTAACACTGAAGCTTTCTTT.

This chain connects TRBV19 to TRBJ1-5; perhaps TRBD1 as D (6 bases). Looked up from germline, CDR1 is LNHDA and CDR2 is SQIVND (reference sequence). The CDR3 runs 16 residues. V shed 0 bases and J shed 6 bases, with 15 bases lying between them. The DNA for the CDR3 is TGTGCCAGTAGTATAGAAGGCAGGGGTAGGACTCAGCCCCAGCATTTT. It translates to CASSIEGRGRTQPQHF.

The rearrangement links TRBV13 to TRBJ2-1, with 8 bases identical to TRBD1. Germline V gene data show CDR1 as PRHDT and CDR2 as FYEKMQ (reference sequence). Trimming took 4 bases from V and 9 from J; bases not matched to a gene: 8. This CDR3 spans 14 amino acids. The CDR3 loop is CASSSWQGAGEQFF. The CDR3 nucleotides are TGTGCCAGCAGCTCTTGGCAGGGGGCAGGTGAGCAGTTCTTC.